The TCR beta chain described here comes from a study of response to subunit inactivated influenza vaccine. A single record per CDR3 protein comes from TCRdb applying MiXCR to the RT-PCR reads. The table has roughly 650,000 distinct CDR3 sequences, approximately 14% seen once. Turning to this clonotype: Its cognate antigen is unknown.

Germline CDR1 SGHNT, CDR2 YYREEE (reference sequence). V gave up 2 bases and J gave up 3 bases, with 11 bases separating them. This CDR3 has 14 amino acids. General study points: Researchers suggested that each seasonal influenza vaccination recruits few new T cells.

The source material was PBMCs from blood, sampled 11 to 12 days after vaccination. The V gene is TRBV5-4, the J gene TRBJ1-1, with D uncertain. The TCR comes from a man aged 45-65 years who received an inactivated influenza vaccine. The CDR3 DNA is TGTGCCAGCAGCTTTCAGGATACGGACACTGAAGCTTTCTTT. Amino acids: CASSFQDTDTEAFF.